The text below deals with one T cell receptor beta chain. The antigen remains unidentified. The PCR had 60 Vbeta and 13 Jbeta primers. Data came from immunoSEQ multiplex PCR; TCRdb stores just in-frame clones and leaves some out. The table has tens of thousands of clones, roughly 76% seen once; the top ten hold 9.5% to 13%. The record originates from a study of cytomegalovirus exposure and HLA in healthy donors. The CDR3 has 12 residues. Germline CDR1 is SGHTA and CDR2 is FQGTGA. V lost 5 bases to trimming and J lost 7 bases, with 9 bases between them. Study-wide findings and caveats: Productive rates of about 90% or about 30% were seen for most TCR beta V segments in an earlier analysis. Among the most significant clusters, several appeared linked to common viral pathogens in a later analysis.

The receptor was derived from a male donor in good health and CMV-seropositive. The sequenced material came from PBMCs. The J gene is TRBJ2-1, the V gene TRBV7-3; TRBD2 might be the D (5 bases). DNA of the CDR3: TGTGCCAGCAGCATTACTAGAAATGAGCAGTTCTTC. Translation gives CASSITRNEQFF.